Below, 8 T cell receptor beta chains from the same sample are listed, as sequenced in a study of blood T cell repertoires in COVID-19. Only in-frame clones appear in the TCRdb table, and some are missing; sequencing was by immunoSEQ multiplex PCR. The table lists 14,000 or so clones, approximately 84% of them singletons. Material for sequencing was peripheral blood. These receptor sequences come from a human donor in a cohort sampled during active COVID-19.

The V gene is TRBV6-2 or TRBV6-3, the J gene TRBJ1-6; 9 nucleotides agree with TRBD1. With 0 bases clipped from V and 10 bases from J, the junction kept 7 bases outside the gene matches. Germline V gene sequence: CDR1 MNHEY, CDR2 SVGEGT. The CDR3 is made up of 16 amino acids. The CDR3 sequence: CASSYSKDRGESPLHF. For the CDR3, the DNA is TGTGCCAGCAGTTACTCGAAGGACAGGGGCGAGTCACCCCTCCACTTT.

The chain couples TRBV30 to TRBJ1-2; 8 bases are shared with TRBD1. The CDR3 consists of 16 residues. Germline V CDR1 and CDR2: GTSNPN, SVGIG (reference sequence). The V segment lost 1 base and the J segment 7 bases; nucleotides outside the gene matches: 14. The CDR3 reads CAWSALDREVSIGYTF. The CDR3 nucleotides read TGTGCCTGGAGTGCTTTGGACAGGGAGGTTTCTATTGGCTACACCTTC.

The rearrangement uses TRBV10-1 and TRBJ2-1; perhaps TRBD2 as D (5 bases). V shed 2 bases and J shed 2 bases, with 13 bases lying between them. The length of the CDR3 is 16 residues. Germline CDR1 and CDR2: WNHNN and SYGVQD (reference sequence). CDR3 sequence (DNA): TGCGCCAGCAGTGAGCCAATACTAGTCCCCTACAATGAGCAGTTCTTC. It translates to CASSEPILVPYNEQFF.

V usage is TRBV27 and J usage is TRBJ2-3; D may be TRBD2 (5 bases). The germline gives CDR1 MNHEY, CDR2 SMNVEV (reference sequence). Trimming took 3 bases from V and 4 from J, leaving 8 bases between them. CDR3 length: 13 residues. CDR3 in amino acids: CASSFGVPDTQYF. CDR3 sequence (DNA): TGTGCCAGCAGTTTCGGGGTCCCAGATACGCAGTATTTT.

This clone occurred a few times. This rearrangement joins TRBV6-6 to TRBJ2-1; 10 bases are shared with TRBD1. The germline gives CDR1 MNHNY, CDR2 SVGAGI (reference sequence). The CDR3 extends over 15 amino acids. Trimming took 2 bases from V and 7 from J; bases not matched to a gene: 5. DNA for the CDR3: TGTGCCAGCAGTTACACCGGGACAGGGGTTAATGAGCAGTTCTTC. It codes for CASSYTGTGVNEQFF.

The V and J genes are TRBV9 and TRBJ2-7; the match to TRBD2 covers 7 bases. CDR1 SGDLS and CDR2 YYNGEE come from the germline V gene. The CDR3 sequence is 16 residues long. Unmatched junction bases numbered 7, after V lost 0 bases and J lost 1 base. For the CDR3, the DNA is TGTGCCAGCAGCGTAGGCTGGGCGGGGGAATCCTACGAGCAGTACTTC. Protein: CASSVGWAGESYEQYF. Using reference TRBV9 and TRBJ2-7 for the parts outside the CDR3, the full variable domain is DSGVTQTPKHLITATGQRVTLRCSPRSGDLSVYWYQQSLDQGLQFLIQYYNGEERAKGNILERFSAQQFPDLHSELNLSSLELGDSALYFCASSVGWAGESYEQYFGPGTRLTVT.

The rearrangement joins TRBV2 to TRBJ1-1, with 7 bases lining up with TRBD1. CDR3 size: 15 residues. Germline values: CDR1 SNHLY, CDR2 FYNNEI. Trimming cost V 6 bases and J 7 bases; bases outside gene matches: 14. CDR3 sequence reads: CASRQDGTENYEAFF. DNA for the CDR3: TGTGCCAGCAGGCAAGACGGGACAGAAAATTATGAAGCTTTCTTT.

The V gene is TRBV30, the J gene TRBJ1-4; no firm D call. The CDR3 covers 13 residues. Germline CDR1 GTSNPN, CDR2 SVGIG (reference sequence). V lost 2 bases and J 4 bases, leaving 8 bases between the germline ends. Written as DNA, the CDR3 is TGTGCCTGGAGTACACGGGATAATGAAAAACTGTTTTTT. Translated: CAWSTRDNEKLFF.